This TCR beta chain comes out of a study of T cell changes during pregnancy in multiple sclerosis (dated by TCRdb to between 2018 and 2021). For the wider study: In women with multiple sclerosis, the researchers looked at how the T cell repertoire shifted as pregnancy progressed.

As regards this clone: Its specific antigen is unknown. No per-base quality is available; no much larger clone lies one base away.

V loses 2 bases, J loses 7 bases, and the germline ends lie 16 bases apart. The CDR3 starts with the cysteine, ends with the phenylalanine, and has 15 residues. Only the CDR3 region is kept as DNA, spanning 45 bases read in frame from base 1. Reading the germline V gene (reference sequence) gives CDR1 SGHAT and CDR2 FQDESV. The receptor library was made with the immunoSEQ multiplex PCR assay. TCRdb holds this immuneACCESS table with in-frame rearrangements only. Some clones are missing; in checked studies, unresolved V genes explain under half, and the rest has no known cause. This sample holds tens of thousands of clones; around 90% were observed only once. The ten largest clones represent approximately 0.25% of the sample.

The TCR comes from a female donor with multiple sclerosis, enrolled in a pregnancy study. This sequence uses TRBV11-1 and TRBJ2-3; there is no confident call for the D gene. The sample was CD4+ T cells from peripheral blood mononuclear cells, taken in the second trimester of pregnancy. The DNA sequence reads TGTGCCAGCAGCTTAATGTCCCGGGTTGAGAATACGCAGTATTTT. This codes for CASSLMSRVENTQYF.